This T cell receptor (beta chain) was found in a study of blood T cell repertoires in COVID-19. Under the authors' procedure: Estimation of nucleated cell counts was performed using reference gene primer amplification. Sequencing used immunoSEQ multiplex PCR; TCRdb keeps in-frame clones, though not all of them. V and J calls and clone size are copied from that table; D and trimming were computed from the DNA. The sample includes under 400,000 clones, roughly 90% of them seen just once. This clonotype was sampled from a woman in her fifties or sixties with COVID-19, enrolled during active disease. The sample comprised peripheral blood.

As DNA, the CDR3 is TGTGCCAGCAGCGACAGGGGCCCCTCCTCTGGAAACACCATATATTTT. Encoded protein: CASSDRGPSSGNTIYF. The chain uses TRBV14 and TRBJ1-3; 8 nucleotides line up with TRBD1. Germline V gene lookup returns CDR1 SGHDN and CDR2 FVKESK. The CDR3 covers 16 residues. V gave up 5 bases and J gave up 0 bases; unmatched junction bases: 6. The full variable domain, with the rest looked up from reference TRBV14 and TRBJ1-3, is EAGVTQFPSHSVIEKGQTVTLRCDPISGHDNLYWYRRVMGKEIKFLLHFVKESKQDESGMPNNRFLAERTGGTYSTLKVQPAELEDSGVYFCASSDRGPSSGNTIYFGEGSWLTVV.